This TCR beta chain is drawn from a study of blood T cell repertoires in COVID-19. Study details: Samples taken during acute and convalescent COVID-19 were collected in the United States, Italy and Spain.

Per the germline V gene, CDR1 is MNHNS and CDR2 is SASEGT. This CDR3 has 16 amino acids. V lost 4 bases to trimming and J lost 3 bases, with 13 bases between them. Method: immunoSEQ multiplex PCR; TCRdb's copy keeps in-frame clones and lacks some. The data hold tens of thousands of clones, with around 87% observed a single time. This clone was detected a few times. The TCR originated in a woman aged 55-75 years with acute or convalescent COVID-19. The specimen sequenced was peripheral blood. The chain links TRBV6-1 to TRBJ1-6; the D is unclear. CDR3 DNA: TGTGCCAGCAGTGCGCGGGGAGGGAACTATAATTCACCCCTCCACTTT. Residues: CASSARGGNYNSPLHF.